The 11 T cell receptor beta chains reported below all come from one sample, sequenced in a study of human T cells and chemical hapten exposure. A single record per CDR3 protein comes from TCRdb applying MiXCR to the RACE reads. The sample has 360,000 or so distinct CDR3 sequences, 6% to 7% seen once. Time point defined: patch test 2, 6 weeks after DPC sensitization. Treatment reported: therapeutic diphenylcyclopropenone sensitization with weekly scalp DPC. Sequenced material: whole blood, taken in connection with sensitization to the hapten diphenylcyclopropenone (DPC). The receptors stem from a woman aged 18 to 35 with alopecia areata. Some clones in this sample may be carry-over from other donors' samples.

The CDR3 DNA sequence: TGTGCCACCAGTGACCCCTACCGGACAGGGACTACAGATACGCAGTATTTT. Translation: CATSDPYRTGTTDTQYF. The V and J genes are TRBV24-1 and TRBJ2-3, with 8 bases fitting TRBD1. V trimming: 4 bases; J trimming: 3 bases; junction bases outside the gene matches: 11. Per the germline V gene, CDR1 is KGHDR and CDR2 is SFDVKD. This CDR3 region has 17 residues.

This rearrangement joins TRBV6-1 to TRBJ2-2; D remains unclear. The CDR3 is 14 residues long. Trimming left V 9 bases short and J 7 bases short, with 18 bases between. The germline CDR1 and CDR2 sequences are MNHNS and SASEGT. DNA for the CDR3: TGTGCCAGTTCAACTTGGGAAAATATCGGGGAGCTGTTTTTT. This codes for CASSTWENIGELFF.

The sample holds many counts of this clonotype. Sequence at one end of the junction differs from germline and may be a read error. This sequence joins TRBV18 and TRBJ1-5; D gene ambiguous. The CDR3 runs 13 residues. Germline lookup yields CDR1 KGHSH and CDR2 LQKENI. DNA for the CDR3: TGCGCCAGCAGCCGAGGAGGCAATCAGCCCCAGCATTTT. It codes for CASSRGGNQPQHF.

In its sample, this clonotype was seen a few times. This chain joins TRBV14 and TRBJ2-1; D is ambiguous. V shed 0 bases and J shed 9 bases, with 12 bases lying between them. The CDR3 spans 14 residues. In germline, CDR1 is SGHDN, CDR2 FVKESK. Here the CDR3 reads CASSQDLRQLEQFF. For the CDR3, the DNA is TGTGCCAGCAGCCAAGATCTAAGGCAGCTTGAGCAGTTCTTC.

This clonotype came up a few times. The chain couples TRBV18 to TRBJ1-1, with 7 positions matching TRBD1. The J segment lost 5 bases and the V segment lost 2 bases, leaving 5 bases of the junction unmatched. Germline lookup yields CDR1 KGHSH and CDR2 LQKENI. This CDR3 is built from 14 residues. The CDR3 bases are TGTGCCAGCTCACCAAGAAGCAGGGGGACTGAAGCTTTCTTT. This encodes CASSPRSRGTEAFF.

This clonotype was found a few times. The DNA for the CDR3 is TGCAGTGCGGAAACCGGGACCTTCTACGAGCAGTACTTC. It is translated as CSAETGTFYEQYF. The rearrangement links TRBV20-1 to TRBJ2-7, with D perhaps assigned TRBD1 or TRBD2 (5 bases each). V gave up 6 bases and J gave up 3 bases, with 15 bases separating them. Germline V gives CDR1 DFQATT, CDR2 SNEGSKA (reference sequence). The CDR3 loop spans 13 amino acids.

This clonotype showed up just a few times. The V gene is TRBV6-1, the J gene TRBJ1-5; D is unclear. The germline V gene encodes CDR1 MNHNS and CDR2 SASEGT. The CDR3 is 15 residues long. Trimming pared 4 bases from V and 0 bases from J, leaving 10 bases between. CDR3 nucleotides: TGTGCCAGCAGTGGTCGTAGGTATAGCAATCAGCCCCAGCATTTT. Translation: CASSGRRYSNQPQHF.

This clonotype was seen only a few times. V and J are TRBV6-5 and TRBJ2-7; 11 bases map to TRBD1. V was pared by 5 bases and J by 7 bases, with 16 bases of the junction left unmatched. The CDR3 has 17 residues. Germline assignment: CDR1 MNHEY and CDR2 SVGAGI. In DNA, the CDR3 is TGTGCCAGCAGTCGCTCCAGCGGGACAGGGGGGCAAAAAGAGCAGTACTTC. It translates to CASSRSSGTGGQKEQYF.

Remarks on this clonotype: This may arise from a read error, as a much more abundant clone is one base away. This chain links TRBV9 with TRBJ1-3; D gene unclear. The germline gives CDR1 SGDLS, CDR2 YYNGEE. CDR3 size: 16 residues. Trimming removed 1 base at V and 0 bases at J, with 11 bases between. The CDR3: CASSVRLDPSGNTIYF. The CDR3 nucleotides are TGTGCCAGCAGCGTACGTTTGGATCCCTCTGGAAACACCATATATTTT.

This sequence joins TRBV14 and TRBJ1-2, with D tentatively TRBD1 (6 bases). Per germline, CDR1 SGHDN and CDR2 FVKESK. The length of the CDR3 is 13 residues. Trimming removed 0 bases at V and 6 bases at J, with 8 bases between. CDR3: CASSQDGGHGYTF. The CDR3 DNA follows: TGTGCCAGCAGCCAAGATGGGGGGCATGGCTACACCTTC.

V gene TRBV27 combines with J gene TRBJ1-5; possibly TRBD1 for D (6 bases). Germline CDR1 is MNHEY and CDR2 is SMNVEV (reference sequence). CDR3 length: 15 residues. Trimming left V 7 bases short and J 2 bases short, with 15 bases between. The CDR3 here is CASTPGAGGNQPQHF. The CDR3 coding sequence is TGTGCCAGCACCCCCGGGGCAGGGGGCAATCAGCCCCAGCATTTT.